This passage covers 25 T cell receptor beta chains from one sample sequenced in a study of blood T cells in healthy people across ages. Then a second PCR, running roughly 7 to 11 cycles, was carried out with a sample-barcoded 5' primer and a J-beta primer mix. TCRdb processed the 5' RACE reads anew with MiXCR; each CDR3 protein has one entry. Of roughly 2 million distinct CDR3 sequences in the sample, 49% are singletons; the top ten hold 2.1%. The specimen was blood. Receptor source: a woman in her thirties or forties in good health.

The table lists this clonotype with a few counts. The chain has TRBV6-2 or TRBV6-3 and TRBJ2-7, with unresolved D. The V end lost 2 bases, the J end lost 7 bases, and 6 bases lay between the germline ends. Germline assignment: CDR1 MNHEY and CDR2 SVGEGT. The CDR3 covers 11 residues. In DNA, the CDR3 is TGTGCCAGCAGTTACAAGATGGAGCAGTACTTC. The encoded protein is CASSYKMEQYF.

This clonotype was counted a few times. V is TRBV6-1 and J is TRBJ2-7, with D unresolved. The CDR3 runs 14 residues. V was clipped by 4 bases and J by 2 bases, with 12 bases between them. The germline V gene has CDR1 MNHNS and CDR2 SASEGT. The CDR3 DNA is TGTGCCAGCAGTGCCTCGGGCCTAGCCTACGAGCAGTACTTC. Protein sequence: CASSASGLAYEQYF.

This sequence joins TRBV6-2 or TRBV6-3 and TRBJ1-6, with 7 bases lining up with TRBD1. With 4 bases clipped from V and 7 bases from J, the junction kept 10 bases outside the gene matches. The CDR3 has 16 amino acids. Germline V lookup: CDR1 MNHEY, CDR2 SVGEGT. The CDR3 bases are TGTGCCAGCAGTTCCAGACAGGGTACCGGCAATTCACCCCTCCACTTT. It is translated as CASSSRQGTGNSPLHF.

As DNA, the CDR3 is TGTGCCAGCAGTTACTCCACTAGCGGGGACTACGAGCAGTACTTC. This codes for CASSYSTSGDYEQYF. The chain links TRBV6-2 or TRBV6-3 to TRBJ2-7, with 10 nucleotides matching TRBD2. V lost 0 bases to trimming and J lost 3 bases; unmatched junction nucleotides: 2. In germline, CDR1 is MNHEY, CDR2 SVGEGT. The CDR3 is 15 residues long.

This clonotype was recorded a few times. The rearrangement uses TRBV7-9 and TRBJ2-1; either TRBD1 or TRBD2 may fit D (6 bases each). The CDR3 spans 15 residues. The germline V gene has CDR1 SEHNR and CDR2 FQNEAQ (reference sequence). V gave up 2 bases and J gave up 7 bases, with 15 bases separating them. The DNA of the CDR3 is TGTGCCAGCAGCTTAAAGGACAGTCGGGGGAATGAGCAGTTCTTC. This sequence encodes CASSLKDSRGNEQFF.

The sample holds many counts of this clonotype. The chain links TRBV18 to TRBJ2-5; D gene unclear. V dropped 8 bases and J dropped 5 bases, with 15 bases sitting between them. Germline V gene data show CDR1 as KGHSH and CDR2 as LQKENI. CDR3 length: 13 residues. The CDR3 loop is CASSPGVGETQYF. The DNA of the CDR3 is TGTGCCAGCAGCCCCGGCGTTGGTGAGACCCAGTACTTC. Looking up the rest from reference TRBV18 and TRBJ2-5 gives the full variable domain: NAGVMQNPRHLVRRRGQEARLRCSPMKGHSHVYWYRQLPEEGLKFMVYLQKENIIDESGMPKERFSAEFPKEGPSILRIQQVVRGDSAAYFCASSPGVGETQYFGPGTRLLVL.

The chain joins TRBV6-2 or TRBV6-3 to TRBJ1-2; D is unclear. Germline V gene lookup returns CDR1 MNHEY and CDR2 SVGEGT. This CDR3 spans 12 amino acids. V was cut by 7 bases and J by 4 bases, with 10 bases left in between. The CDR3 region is CASKTDPYGYTF. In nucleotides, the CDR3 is TGTGCCAGCAAGACGGACCCCTATGGCTACACCTTC.

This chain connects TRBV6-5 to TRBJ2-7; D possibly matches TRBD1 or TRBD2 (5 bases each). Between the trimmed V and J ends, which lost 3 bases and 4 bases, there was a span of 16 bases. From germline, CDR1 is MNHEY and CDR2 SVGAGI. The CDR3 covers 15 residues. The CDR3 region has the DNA TGTGCCAGCAGTTATTCCCCGGGGACGGAATACGAGCAGTACTTC. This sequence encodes CASSYSPGTEYEQYF.

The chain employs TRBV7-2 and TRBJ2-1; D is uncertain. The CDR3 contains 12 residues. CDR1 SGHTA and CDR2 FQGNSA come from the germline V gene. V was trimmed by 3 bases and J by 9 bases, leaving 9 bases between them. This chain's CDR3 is CASSFDKIEQFF. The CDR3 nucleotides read TGTGCCAGCAGCTTCGACAAGATTGAGCAGTTCTTC.

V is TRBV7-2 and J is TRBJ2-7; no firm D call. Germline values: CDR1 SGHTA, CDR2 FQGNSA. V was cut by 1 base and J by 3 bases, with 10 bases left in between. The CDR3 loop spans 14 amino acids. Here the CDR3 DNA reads TGTGCCAGCAGCTTAGAATTCTCGGACTACGAGCAGTACTTC. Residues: CASSLEFSDYEQYF.

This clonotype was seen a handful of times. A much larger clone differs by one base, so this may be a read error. The DNA of the CDR3 is TGCAGTGCTAGAGGTCTCACAGGGGCCCCCTGGAATGAGCAGTACTTC. Its protein product is CSARGLTGAPWNEQYF. V usage is TRBV20-1 and J usage is TRBJ2-7; 7 nucleotides match TRBD1. CDR3 length: 16 amino acids. V gave up 1 base and J gave up 7 bases; unmatched junction bases: 16. The germline V gene has CDR1 DFQATT and CDR2 SNEGSKA (reference sequence).

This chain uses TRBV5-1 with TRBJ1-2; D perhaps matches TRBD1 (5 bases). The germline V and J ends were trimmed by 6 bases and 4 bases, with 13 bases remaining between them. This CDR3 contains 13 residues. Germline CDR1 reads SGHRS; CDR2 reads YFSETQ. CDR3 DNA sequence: TGCGCCAGCACTCCGGGGGAGCGCTATGGCTACACCTTC. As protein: CASTPGERYGYTF.

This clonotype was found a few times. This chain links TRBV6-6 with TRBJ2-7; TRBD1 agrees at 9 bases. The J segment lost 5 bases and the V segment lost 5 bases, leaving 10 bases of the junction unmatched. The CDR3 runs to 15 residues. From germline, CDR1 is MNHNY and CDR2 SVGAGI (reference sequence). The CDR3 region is CASSPRDRAVHEQYF. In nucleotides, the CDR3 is TGTGCCAGCAGTCCCCGGGACAGGGCGGTCCACGAGCAGTACTTC.

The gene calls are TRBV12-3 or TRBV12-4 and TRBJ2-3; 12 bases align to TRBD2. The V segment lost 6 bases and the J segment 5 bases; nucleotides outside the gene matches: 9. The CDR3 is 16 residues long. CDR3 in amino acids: CASRDLTSGGGDTQYF. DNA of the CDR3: TGTGCCAGCAGGGACTTGACTAGCGGGGGAGGAGATACGCAGTATTTT.

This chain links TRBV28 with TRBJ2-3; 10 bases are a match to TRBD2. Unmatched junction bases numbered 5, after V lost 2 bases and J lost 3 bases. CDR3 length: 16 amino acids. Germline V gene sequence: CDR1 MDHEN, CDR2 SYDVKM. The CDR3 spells CASSLASGGVTDTQYF. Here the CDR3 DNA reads TGTGCCAGCAGTTTAGCTAGCGGGGGCGTTACAGATACGCAGTATTTT.

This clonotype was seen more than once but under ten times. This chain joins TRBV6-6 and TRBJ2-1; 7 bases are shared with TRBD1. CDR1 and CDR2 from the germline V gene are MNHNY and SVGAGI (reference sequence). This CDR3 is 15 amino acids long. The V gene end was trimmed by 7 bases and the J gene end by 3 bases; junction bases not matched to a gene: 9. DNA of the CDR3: TGTGCCAGCACCATCGATCGGACAGGCTACAATGAGCAGTTCTTC. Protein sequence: CASTIDRTGYNEQFF.

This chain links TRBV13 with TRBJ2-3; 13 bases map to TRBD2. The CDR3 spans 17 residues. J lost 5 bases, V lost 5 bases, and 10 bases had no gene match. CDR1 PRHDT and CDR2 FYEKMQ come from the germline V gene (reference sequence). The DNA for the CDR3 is TGTGCCAGCAGCAAACTAGCGGGGGGGCCAGGTCTAGATACGCAGTATTTT. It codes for CASSKLAGGPGLDTQYF.

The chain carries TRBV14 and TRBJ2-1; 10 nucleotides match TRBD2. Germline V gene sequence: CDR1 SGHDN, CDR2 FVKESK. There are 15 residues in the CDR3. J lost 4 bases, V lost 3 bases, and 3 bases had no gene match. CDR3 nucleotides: TGTGCCAGCAGCCACCTAGCGGGGGTATACAATGAGCAGTTCTTC. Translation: CASSHLAGVYNEQFF. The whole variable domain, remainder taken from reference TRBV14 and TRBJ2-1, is EAGVTQFPSHSVIEKGQTVTLRCDPISGHDNLYWYRRVMGKEIKFLLHFVKESKQDESGMPNNRFLAERTGGTYSTLKVQPAELEDSGVYFCASSHLAGVYNEQFFGPGTRLTVL.

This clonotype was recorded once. This CDR3 reads CASSLDGTSLHEQYF. CDR3 in DNA: TGTGCCAGCAGCTTAGACGGGACTAGCTTGCACGAGCAGTACTTC. V is TRBV7-2 and J is TRBJ2-4, with 9 bases identical to TRBD2. Matching the DNA end better, TRBJ2-7 makes the J call doubtful. The length of the CDR3 is 15 residues. Germline values: CDR1 SGHTA, CDR2 FQGNSA.

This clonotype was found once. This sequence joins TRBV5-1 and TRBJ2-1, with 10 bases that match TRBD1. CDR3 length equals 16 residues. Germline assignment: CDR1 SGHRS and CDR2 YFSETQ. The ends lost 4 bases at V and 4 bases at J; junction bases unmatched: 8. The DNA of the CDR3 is TGCGCCAGCAGCCCACTCTGGACAGGGGGGTACAATGAGCAGTTCTTC. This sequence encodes CASSPLWTGGYNEQFF.

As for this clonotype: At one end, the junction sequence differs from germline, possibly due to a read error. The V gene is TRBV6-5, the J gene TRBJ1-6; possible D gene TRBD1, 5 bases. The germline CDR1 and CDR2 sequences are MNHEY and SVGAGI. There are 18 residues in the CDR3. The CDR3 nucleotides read TGTGCCTGCAGTTACTCGGCGACGGACGGGGGTTATAATTCACCCCTCCACTTT. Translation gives CACSYSATDGGYNSPLHF.

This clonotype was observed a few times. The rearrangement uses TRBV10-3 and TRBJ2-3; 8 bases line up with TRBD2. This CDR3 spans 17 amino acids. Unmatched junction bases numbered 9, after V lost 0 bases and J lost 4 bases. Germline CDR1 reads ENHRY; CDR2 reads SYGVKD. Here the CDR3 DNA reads TGTGCCATCAGTGAGTCATTAGCGGGAACTAACTCAGATACGCAGTATTTT. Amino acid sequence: CAISESLAGTNSDTQYF.

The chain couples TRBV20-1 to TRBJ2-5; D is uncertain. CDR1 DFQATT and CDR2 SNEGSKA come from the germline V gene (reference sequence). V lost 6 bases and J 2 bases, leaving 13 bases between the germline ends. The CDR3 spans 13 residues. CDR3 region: CSAPTPPQETQYF. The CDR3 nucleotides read TGCAGTGCGCCGACACCTCCACAAGAGACCCAGTACTTC.

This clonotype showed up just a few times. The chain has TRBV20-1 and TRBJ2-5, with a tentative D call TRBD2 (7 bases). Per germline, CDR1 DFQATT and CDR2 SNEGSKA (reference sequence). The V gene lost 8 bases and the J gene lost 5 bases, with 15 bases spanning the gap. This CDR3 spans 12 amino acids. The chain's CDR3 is CSPGGAGETQYF. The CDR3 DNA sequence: TGCAGTCCTGGGGGGGCGGGGGAGACCCAGTACTTC.

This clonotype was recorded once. Here the CDR3 reads CAISNRGDTEAFF. For the CDR3, the DNA is TGTGCCATCAGTAACAGGGGAGATACTGAAGCTTTCTTT. V usage is TRBV10-3 and J usage is TRBJ1-1; TRBD1 agrees at 7 bases. The CDR3 sequence is 13 residues long. The V gene's germline CDR1 is ENHRY and CDR2 SYGVKD. With V trimmed by 5 bases and J by 5 bases, 5 bases remained unmatched.